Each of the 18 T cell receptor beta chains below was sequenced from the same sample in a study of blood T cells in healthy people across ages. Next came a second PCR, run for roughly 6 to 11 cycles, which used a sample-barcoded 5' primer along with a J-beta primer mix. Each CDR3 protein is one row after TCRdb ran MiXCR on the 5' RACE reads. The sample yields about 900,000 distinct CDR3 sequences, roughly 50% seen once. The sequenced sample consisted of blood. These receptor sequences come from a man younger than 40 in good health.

Here the CDR3 DNA reads TGCAGTGCCCCCACCGGGACACCTACCTTGGGGTCCTACGAGCAGTACTTC. Translating gives CSAPTGTPTLGSYEQYF. This sequence joins TRBV20-1 and TRBJ2-7, with D perhaps TRBD1 (6 bases). Between the trimmed V and J ends, which lost 6 bases and 1 base, there was a span of 25 bases. CDR3 length: 17 residues. The germline CDR1 and CDR2 sequences are DFQATT and SNEGSKA (reference sequence).

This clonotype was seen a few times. The CDR3 bases are TGTGCCAGCACTCCCGGAGGGAGGGGGAGCACAGATACGCAGTATTTT. Its translation: CASTPGGRGSTDTQYF. The gene calls are TRBV9 and TRBJ2-3, with D possibly matching TRBD2 (7 bases). V was trimmed by 6 bases and J by 0 bases, leaving 17 bases between them. Germline lookup yields CDR1 SGDLS and CDR2 YYNGEE. The CDR3 consists of 16 residues.

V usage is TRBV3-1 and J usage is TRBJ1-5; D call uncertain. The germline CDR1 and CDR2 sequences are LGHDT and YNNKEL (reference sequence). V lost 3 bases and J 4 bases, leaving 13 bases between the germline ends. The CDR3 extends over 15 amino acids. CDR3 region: CASSQADLSNQPQHF. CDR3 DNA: TGTGCCAGCAGCCAGGCGGACCTCTCTAATCAGCCCCAGCATTTT.

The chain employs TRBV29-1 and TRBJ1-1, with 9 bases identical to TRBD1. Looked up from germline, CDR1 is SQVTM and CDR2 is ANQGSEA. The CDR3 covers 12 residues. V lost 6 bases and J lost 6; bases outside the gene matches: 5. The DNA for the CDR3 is TGCAGCGTAGGACAGGGGCGGGCTGAAGCTTTCTTT. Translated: CSVGQGRAEAFF.

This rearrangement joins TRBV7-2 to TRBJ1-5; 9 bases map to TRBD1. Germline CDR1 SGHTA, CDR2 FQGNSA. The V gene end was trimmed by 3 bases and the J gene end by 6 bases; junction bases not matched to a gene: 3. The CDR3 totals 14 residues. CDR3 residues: CASSLGQGFQPQHF. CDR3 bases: TGTGCCAGCAGCTTGGGACAGGGCTTTCAGCCCCAGCATTTT. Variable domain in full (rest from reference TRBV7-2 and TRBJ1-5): GAGVSQSPSNKVTEKGKDVELRCDPISGHTALYWYRQSLGQGLEFLIYFQGNSAPDKSGLPSDRFSAERTGGSVSTLTIQRTQQEDSAVYLCASSLGQGFQPQHFGDGTRLSIL.

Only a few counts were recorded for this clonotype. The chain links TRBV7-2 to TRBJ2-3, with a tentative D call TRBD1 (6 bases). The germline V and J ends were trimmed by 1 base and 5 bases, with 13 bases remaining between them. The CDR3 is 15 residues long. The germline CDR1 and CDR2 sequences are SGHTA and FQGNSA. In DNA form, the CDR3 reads TGTGCCAGCAGCTTAGACAGGGATCAAAAAGATACGCAGTATTTT. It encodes CASSLDRDQKDTQYF.

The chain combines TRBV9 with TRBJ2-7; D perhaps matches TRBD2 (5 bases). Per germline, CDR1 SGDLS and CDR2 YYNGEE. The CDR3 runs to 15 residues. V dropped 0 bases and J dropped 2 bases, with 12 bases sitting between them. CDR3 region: CASSVEGLGTYEQYF. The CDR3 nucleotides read TGTGCCAGCAGCGTAGAGGGCCTCGGGACCTACGAGCAGTACTTC.

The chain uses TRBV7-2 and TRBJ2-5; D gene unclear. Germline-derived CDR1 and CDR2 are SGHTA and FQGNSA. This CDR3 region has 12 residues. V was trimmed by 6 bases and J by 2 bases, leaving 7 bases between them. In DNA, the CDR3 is TGTGCCAGCAGTTTTCAGCAAGAGACCCAGTACTTC. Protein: CASSFQQETQYF.

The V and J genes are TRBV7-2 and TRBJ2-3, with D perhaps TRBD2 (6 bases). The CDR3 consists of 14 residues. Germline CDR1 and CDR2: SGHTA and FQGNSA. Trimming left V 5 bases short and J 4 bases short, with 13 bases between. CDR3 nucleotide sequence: TGTGCCAGCAGCCCTGGACCGGGGGCAGATACGCAGTATTTT. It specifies CASSPGPGADTQYF.

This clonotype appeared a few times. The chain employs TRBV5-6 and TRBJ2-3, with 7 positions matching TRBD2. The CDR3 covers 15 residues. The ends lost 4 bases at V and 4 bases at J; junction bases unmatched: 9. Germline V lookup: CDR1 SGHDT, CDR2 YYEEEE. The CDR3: CASSPPGGVPDTQYF. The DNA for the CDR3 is TGTGCCAGCAGCCCCCCGGGAGGTGTCCCAGATACGCAGTATTTT.

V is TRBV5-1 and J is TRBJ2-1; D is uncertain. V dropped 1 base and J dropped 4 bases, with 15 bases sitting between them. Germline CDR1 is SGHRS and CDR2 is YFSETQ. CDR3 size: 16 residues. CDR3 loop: CASSLMGNSMYNEQFF. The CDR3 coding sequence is TGCGCCAGCAGCTTGATGGGGAATAGTATGTACAATGAGCAGTTCTTC.

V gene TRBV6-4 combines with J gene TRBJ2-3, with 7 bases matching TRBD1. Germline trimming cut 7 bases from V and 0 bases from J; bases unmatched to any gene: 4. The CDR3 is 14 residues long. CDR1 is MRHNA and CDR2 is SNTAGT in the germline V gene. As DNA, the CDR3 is TGTGCCAGCAATCAGGACAGGAGCACAGATACGCAGTATTTT. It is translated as CASNQDRSTDTQYF.

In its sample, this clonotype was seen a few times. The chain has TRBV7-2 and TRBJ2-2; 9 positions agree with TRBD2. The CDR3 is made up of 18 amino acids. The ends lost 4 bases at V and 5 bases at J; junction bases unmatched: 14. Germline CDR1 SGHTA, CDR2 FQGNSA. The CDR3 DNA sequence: TGTGCCAGCAGCTCGCGGGGACTAGCCAGAGTGGGTACCGGGGAGCTGTTTTTT. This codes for CASSSRGLARVGTGELFF.

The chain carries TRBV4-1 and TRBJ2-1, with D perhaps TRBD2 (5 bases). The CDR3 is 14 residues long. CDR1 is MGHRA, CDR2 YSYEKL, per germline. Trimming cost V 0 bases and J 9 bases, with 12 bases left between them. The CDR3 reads CASSQDSGSAEQFF. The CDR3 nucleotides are TGCGCCAGCAGCCAAGATTCGGGGTCGGCTGAGCAGTTCTTC.

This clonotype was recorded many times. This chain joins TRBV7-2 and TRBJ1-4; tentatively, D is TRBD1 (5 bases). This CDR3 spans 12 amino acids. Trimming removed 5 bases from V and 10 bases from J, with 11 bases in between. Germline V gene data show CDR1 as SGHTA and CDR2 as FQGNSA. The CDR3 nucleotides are TGTGCCAGCAGCGATTCCGGGGGAAAACTGTTTTTT. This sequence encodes CASSDSGGKLFF.

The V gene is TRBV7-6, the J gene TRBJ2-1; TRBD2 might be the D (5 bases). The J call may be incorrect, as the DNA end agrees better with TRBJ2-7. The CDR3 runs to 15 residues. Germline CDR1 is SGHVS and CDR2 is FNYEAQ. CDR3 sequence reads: CASSLVLSGYNEQYF. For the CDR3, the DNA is TGTGCCAGCAGCTTAGTTCTATCGGGGTACAATGAGCAGTACTTC.

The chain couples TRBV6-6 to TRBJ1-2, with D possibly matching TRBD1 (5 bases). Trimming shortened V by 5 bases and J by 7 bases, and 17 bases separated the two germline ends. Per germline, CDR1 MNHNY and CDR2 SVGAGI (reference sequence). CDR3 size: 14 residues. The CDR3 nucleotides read TGTGCCAGCAGTGACGGTTCGCAGGGAGGTGGCTACACCTTC. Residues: CASSDGSQGGGYTF.

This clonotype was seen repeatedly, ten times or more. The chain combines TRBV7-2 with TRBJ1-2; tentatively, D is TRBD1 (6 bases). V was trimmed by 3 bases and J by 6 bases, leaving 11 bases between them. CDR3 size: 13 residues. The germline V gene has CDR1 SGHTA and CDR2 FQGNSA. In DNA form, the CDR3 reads TGTGCCAGCAGCTTTCAACAGGGAAATGGCTACACCTTC. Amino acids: CASSFQQGNGYTF.